Listed below are T cell receptor beta chains from one sample, sequenced in a study of T cell changes during pregnancy in multiple sclerosis. Clones were read by immunoSEQ multiplex PCR, and TCRdb kept only the in-frame ones, dropping some. The data show about 56,000 clones, 85% to 90% seen once. The sequencing sample was made of peripheral blood from another person, used as feeder cells. Source of these receptors: a human donor whose cells served as feeder cells for cultures in a pregnancy study. Each CDR3 is given with its conserved first and last residue. The D gene is left open where the match is weak. Size values are once, few and many counts, or a class for expanded clones, and some rows have none.

size	D	length	V	J	CDR3	DNA
NA	NA	14	TRBV9	TRBJ2-5	CASSVNSGSETQYF	TGTGCCAGCAGCGTAAACTCGGGTTCGGAGACCCAGTACTTC
few	NA	12	TRBV28	TRBJ1-6	CASSLYLSPLHF	TGTGCCAGCAGTTTGTATCTGTCACCCCTCCACTTT
NA	TRBD1	15	TRBV6-5	TRBJ2-7	CASSPRPGQGAEQYF	TGTGCCAGCTCCCCCCGGCCGGGACAGGGGGCCGAGCAGTACTTC
once	NA	13	TRBV7-9	TRBJ1-5	CASSTDGNQPQHF	TGTGCCAGCAGCACCGATGGGAATCAGCCCCAGCATTTT
NA	NA	14	TRBV6-5	TRBJ2-1	CASSRNVQDNEQFF	TGTGCCAGCAGCCGTAATGTACAGGACAATGAGCAGTTCTTC
NA	TRBD2	16	TRBV5-4	TRBJ2-1	CASSPRLAGPFDEQFF	TGTGCCAGCAGCCCAAGACTAGCGGGACCTTTCGATGAGCAGTTCTTC
NA	TRBD2	15	TRBV6-5	TRBJ2-1	CASSYSTSGHNEQFF	TGTGCCAGCAGTTACTCGACTAGCGGACACAATGAGCAGTTCTTC
NA	TRBD1	17	TRBV30	TRBJ1-5	CAWSPRTGRFSNQPQHF	TGTGCCTGGAGTCCTCGGACAGGGAGGTTTAGCAATCAGCCCCAGCATTTT
once	NA	16	TRBV5-1	TRBJ1-4	CASSPRDPGWNEKLFF	TGCGCCAGCAGCCCGAGGGACCCGGGGTGGAATGAAAAACTGTTTTTT
few	NA	15	TRBV6-6	TRBJ1-1	CASSYSIGERTEAFF	TGTGCCAGCAGTTACTCAATAGGGGAGAGGACTGAAGCTTTCTTT
NA	NA	13	TRBV11-2	TRBJ1-1	CASSFYRHTEAFF	TGTGCCAGCAGCTTTTACAGACACACTGAAGCTTTCTTT
NA	TRBD1	17	TRBV4-3	TRBJ2-6	CASSWDRPGSGANVLTF	TGCGCCAGCAGCTGGGACAGGCCCGGGTCTGGGGCCAACGTCCTGACTTTC
once	NA	15	TRBV4-1	TRBJ2-2	CASSQEAGKTGELFF	TGCGCCAGCAGCCAAGAAGCCGGGAAGACCGGGGAGCTGTTTTTT
NA	TRBD1	14	TRBV7-6	TRBJ1-2	CASSPPGQAYGYTF	TGTGCCAGCAGCCCCCCGGGACAGGCCTATGGCTACACCTTC
NA	TRBD1	15	TRBV11-2	TRBJ1-2	CASSFLTGTGNGYTF	TGTGCCAGCAGCTTCCTAACCGGGACAGGCAATGGCTACACCTTC
NA	TRBD2	15	TRBV7-9	TRBJ2-3	CASSPTSGVTDTQYF	TGTGCCAGCAGCCCGACTAGCGGGGTCACAGATACGCAGTATTTT